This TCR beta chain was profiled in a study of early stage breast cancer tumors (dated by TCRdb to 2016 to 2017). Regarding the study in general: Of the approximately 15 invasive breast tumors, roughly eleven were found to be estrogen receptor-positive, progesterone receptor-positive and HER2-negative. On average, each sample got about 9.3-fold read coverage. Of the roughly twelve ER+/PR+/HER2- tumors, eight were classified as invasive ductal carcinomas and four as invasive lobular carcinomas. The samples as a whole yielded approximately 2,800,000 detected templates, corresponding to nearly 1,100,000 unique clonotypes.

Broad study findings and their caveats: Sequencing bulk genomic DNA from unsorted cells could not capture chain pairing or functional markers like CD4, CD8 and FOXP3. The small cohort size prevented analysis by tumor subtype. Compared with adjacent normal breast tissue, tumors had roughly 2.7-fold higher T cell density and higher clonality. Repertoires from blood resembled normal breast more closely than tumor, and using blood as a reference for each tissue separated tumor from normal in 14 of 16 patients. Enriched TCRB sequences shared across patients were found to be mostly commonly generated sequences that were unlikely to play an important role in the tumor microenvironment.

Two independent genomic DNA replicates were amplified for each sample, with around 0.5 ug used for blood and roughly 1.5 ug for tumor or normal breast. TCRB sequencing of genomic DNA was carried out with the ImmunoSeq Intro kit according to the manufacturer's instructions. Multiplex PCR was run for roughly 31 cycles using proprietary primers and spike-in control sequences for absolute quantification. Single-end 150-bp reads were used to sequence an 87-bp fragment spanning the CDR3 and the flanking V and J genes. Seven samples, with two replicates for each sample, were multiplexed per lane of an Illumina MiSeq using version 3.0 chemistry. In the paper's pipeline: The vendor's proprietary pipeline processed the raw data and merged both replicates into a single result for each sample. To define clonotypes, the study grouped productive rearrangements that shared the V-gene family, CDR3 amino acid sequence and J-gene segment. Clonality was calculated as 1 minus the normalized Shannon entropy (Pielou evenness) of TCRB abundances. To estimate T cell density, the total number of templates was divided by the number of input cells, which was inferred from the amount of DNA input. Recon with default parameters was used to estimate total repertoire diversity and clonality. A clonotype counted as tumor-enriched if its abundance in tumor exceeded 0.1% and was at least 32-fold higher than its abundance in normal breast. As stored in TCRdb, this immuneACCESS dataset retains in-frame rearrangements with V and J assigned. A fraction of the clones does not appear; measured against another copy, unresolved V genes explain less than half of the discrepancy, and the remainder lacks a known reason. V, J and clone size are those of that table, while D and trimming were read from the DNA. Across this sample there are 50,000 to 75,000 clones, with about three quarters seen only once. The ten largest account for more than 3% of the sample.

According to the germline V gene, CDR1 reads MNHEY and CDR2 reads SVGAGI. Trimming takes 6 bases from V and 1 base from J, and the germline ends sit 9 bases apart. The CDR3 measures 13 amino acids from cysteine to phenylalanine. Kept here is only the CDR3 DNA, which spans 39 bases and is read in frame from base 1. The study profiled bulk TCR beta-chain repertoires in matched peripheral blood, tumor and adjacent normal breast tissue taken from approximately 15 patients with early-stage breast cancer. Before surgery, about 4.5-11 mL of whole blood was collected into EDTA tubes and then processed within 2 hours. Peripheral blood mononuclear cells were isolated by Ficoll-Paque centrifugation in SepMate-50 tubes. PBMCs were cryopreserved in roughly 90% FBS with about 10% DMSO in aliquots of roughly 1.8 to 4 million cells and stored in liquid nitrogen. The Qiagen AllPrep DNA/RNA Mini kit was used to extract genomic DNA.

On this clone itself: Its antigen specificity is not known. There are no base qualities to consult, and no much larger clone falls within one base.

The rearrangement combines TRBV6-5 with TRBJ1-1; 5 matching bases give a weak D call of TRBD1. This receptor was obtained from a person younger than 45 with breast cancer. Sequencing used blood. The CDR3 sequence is CASRIGQNTEAFF. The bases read TGTGCCAGCAGAATAGGACAGAACACTGAAGCTTTCTTT.